This T cell receptor beta chain stems from a study of shared T cell receptors in the human thymus. In germline, CDR1 is MNHEY, CDR2 SMNVEV (reference sequence). This CDR3 is built from 15 residues. V shed 3 bases and J shed 5 bases, with 17 bases lying between them. This clone was observed a single time. Clones were sequenced by immunoSEQ multiplex PCR, and TCRdb holds only the in-frame ones, with some missing. The sample holds some 700,000 clones, roughly 88% seen once. These data were likewise used in another study, on human thymus T cells. That publication notes: Resections were taken during corrective heart surgery, and the thymus tissue came from these. Repertoires from thymus and blood appeared to show biased V and J gene usage. Related studies noted strongly shared thymic repertoires across unrelated people.

The material sequenced was thymocytes. This TCR derives from a boy younger than two with a congenital heart defect. The chain uses TRBV27 and TRBJ2-7; D might be TRBD1 (5 bases). DNA of the CDR3: TGTGCCAGCAGTTTGTTGCGGAAAAGCAGGGACGAGCAGTACTTC. Translating gives CASSLLRKSRDEQYF.